This T cell receptor beta chain was documented in a study of chemoradiotherapy in HPV16-positive cancers. Study in general: Functional T-cell assays on a couple of HPV16-positive patients' cells defined candidate HPV-specific clones and common TCR motifs. General study results and limits: Non-HPV-specific T cells did not expand in tumors during treatment, whereas candidate HPV-specific clones and E7-related motifs did. Better recurrence-free survival went with HPV-responsive T-cell expansion in HPV16-positive patients.

Repertoires were sampled repeatedly during chemoradiotherapy. Comments on this clone: Its antigen is not identified.

Repertoires were generated with immunoSEQ multiplex PCR, while TCRdb's copy carries only in-frame clones and drops some. This table holds about 17,000 clones, 85% to 90% found once. This material consisted of blood, taken from a patient who underwent chemoradiotherapy. This sequence originates from a human donor with HPV-associated anogenital cancer.

CDR3 sequence (DNA): TGTGCCAGCAGACCGACGCCGGGCGCCGGGGGCTACACCTTC. Translating gives CASRPTPGAGGYTF. The V gene is TRBV6-6, the J gene TRBJ1-2; D remains ambiguous. The V end lost 6 bases, the J end lost 8 bases, and 19 bases lay between the germline ends. The CDR3 extends over 14 amino acids. From germline, CDR1 is MNHNY and CDR2 SVGAGI (reference sequence).